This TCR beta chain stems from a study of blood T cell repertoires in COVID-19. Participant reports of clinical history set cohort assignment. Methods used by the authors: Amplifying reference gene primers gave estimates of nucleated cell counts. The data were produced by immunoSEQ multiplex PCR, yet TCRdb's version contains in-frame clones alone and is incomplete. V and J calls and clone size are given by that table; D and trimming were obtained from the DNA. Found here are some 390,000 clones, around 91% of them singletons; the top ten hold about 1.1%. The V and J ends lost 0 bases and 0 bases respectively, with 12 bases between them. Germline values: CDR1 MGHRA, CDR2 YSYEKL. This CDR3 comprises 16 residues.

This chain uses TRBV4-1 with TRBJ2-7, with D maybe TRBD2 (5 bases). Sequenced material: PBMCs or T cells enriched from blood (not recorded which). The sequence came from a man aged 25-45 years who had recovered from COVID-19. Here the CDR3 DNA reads TGCGCCAGCAGCCAAGATCAGCCCAGCGGCTCCTACGAGCAGTACTTC. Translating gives CASSQDQPSGSYEQYF.